The rows below give T cell receptor beta chains drawn from one sample of a study of cytomegalovirus exposure and HLA in healthy donors. Assay: immunoSEQ multiplex PCR; the TCRdb copy retains only in-frame clones and omits some. Among fewer than 150,000 clones listed, about 73% were seen once. The sample consisted of PBMCs. The receptors come from a woman in her thirties or forties in good health and CMV-seropositive. Both conserved end residues are part of each CDR3. The order of the fields is V gene, J gene, clone size, D gene, CDR3 DNA, CDR3 protein. The D gene is left open where the match is weak. Clone size is stated in some rows and not others, as once, few, many or a class when expanded.

V: TRBV5-1
J: TRBJ1-2
size: NA
D: NA
DNA: TGCGCCAGCAGCGGGGGGACCGCTAAACTTAACTATGGCTACACCTTC
CDR3: CASSGGTAKLNYGYTF

V: TRBV7-2
J: TRBJ1-2
size: NA
D: NA
DNA: TGTGCCAGCAGAGTAACAGGGTTAGTGGGCTACACCTTC
CDR3: CASRVTGLVGYTF

V: TRBV29-1
J: TRBJ1-2
size: NA
D: NA
DNA: TGCAGCGCTACTGTCGGGTCGGACTATGGCTACACCTTC
CDR3: CSATVGSDYGYTF

V: TRBV7-2
J: TRBJ1-4
size: NA
D: NA
DNA: TGTGCCAGCAGCGCCCAGGGTTCCGATGAAAAACTGTTTTTT
CDR3: CASSAQGSDEKLFF

V: TRBV4-1
J: TRBJ2-3
size: NA
D: TRBD2
DNA: TGCGCCAGCAGCCAAGCTGGGGCGCGGGGGGGCTCGTCCCCAGATACGCAGTATTTT
CDR3: CASSQAGARGGSSPDTQYF

V: TRBV6-1
J: TRBJ2-1
size: many
D: TRBD2
DNA: TGTGCCAGCAGTGAGAGTAGCGGGGGGGCCGGTGAGCAGTTCTTC
CDR3: CASSESSGGAGEQFF

V: TRBV5-1
J: TRBJ2-7
size: NA
D: NA
DNA: TGCGCCAGCAGCTTGGTGGCTCCCTACGAGCAGTACTTC
CDR3: CASSLVAPYEQYF

V: TRBV5-1
J: TRBJ2-7
size: NA
D: TRBD1
DNA: TGCGCCAGCAGCCTCCGGACAGGAACGGTCTACGAGCAGTACTTC
CDR3: CASSLRTGTVYEQYF

V: TRBV5-4
J: TRBJ1-1
size: NA
D: TRBD1
DNA: TGTGCCAGCAGCTTGGTTGCTGGACAGGGAACGCACACTGAAGCTTTCTTT
CDR3: CASSLVAGQGTHTEAFF

V: TRBV4-3
J: TRBJ1-2
size: few
D: TRBD1
DNA: TGCGCCAGCAGCCAACCACAGGGGGCGGGTGGCTACACCTTC
CDR3: CASSQPQGAGGYTF

V: TRBV14
J: TRBJ1-1
size: few
D: NA
DNA: TGTGCCAGCAGCCAAGTAACAGGGCTTCCGAACACTGAAGCTTTCTTT
CDR3: CASSQVTGLPNTEAFF

V: TRBV5-1
J: TRBJ2-5
size: few
D: TRBD2
DNA: TGCGCCAGCAGCTTGACTAGCGGGGGGGAGACCCAGTACTTC
CDR3: CASSLTSGGETQYF

V: TRBV7-7
J: TRBJ1-3
size: NA
D: TRBD1
DNA: TGTGCCAGCAGCCTTGGGACAGGCTCTGGAAACACCATATATTTT
CDR3: CASSLGTGSGNTIYF

V: TRBV19
J: TRBJ1-1
size: many
D: NA
DNA: TGTGCCAGTAGTATAGATTCCGGGAACACTGAAGCTTTCTTT
CDR3: CASSIDSGNTEAFF

V: TRBV18
J: TRBJ1-1
size: once
D: NA
DNA: TGTGCCAGCTCCGGATCGGAGGGGATGAACACTGAAGCTTTCTTT
CDR3: CASSGSEGMNTEAFF

V: TRBV29-1
J: TRBJ2-2
size: NA
D: NA
DNA: TGCAGCGTTAGACCAGGGACCGGGGAGCTGTTTTTT
CDR3: CSVRPGTGELFF

V: TRBV7-2
J: TRBJ2-5
size: NA
D: NA
DNA: TGTGCCAGCAGCTTAGCCGGTCAGGCCCTAAGCAGGGCCCAGTACTTC
CDR3: CASSLAGQALSRAQYF

V: TRBV7-8
J: TRBJ1-5
size: NA
D: TRBD1
DNA: TGTGCCAGCAGCTTAGGGACAGGGGGGACTCAGCCCCAGCATTTT
CDR3: CASSLGTGGTQPQHF

V: TRBV2
J: TRBJ1-2
size: once
D: TRBD1
DNA: TGTGCCAGCAGGGACGGACAGGGTGGAAGCGATGGCTACACCTTC
CDR3: CASRDGQGGSDGYTF

V: TRBV2
J: TRBJ1-2
size: few
D: NA
DNA: TGTGCCAGCAGCGCAAATGGTATACTCTATGGCTACACCTTC
CDR3: CASSANGILYGYTF

V: TRBV6-5
J: TRBJ2-3
size: NA
D: NA
DNA: TGTGCCAGCAGGAAGACTAGTTTGTCAGATACGCAGTATTTT
CDR3: CASRKTSLSDTQYF

V: TRBV28
J: TRBJ2-7
size: NA
D: NA
DNA: TGTGCCAGCAGTTTTGCAGGGGACCTCTACGAGCAGTACTTC
CDR3: CASSFAGDLYEQYF

V: TRBV7-9
J: TRBJ1-2
size: few
D: NA
DNA: TGTGCCAGCAGCTTGCCTCGGACTGCCGCCTATGGCTACACCTTC
CDR3: CASSLPRTAAYGYTF

V: TRBV28
J: TRBJ2-5
size: NA
D: NA
DNA: TGTGCCAGCAGTTTGACCGCGACTAGGGAGACCCAGTACTTC
CDR3: CASSLTATRETQYF

V: TRBV6-1
J: TRBJ1-3
size: NA
D: NA
DNA: TGTGCCAGCAGTGGACGGACAGCGAGCTCTGGAAACACCATATATTTT
CDR3: CASSGRTASSGNTIYF

V: TRBV2
J: TRBJ1-6
size: NA
D: NA
DNA: TGTGCCAGCAGTGGGGACAATTATTCACCCCTCCACTTT
CDR3: CASSGDNYSPLHF

V: TRBV5-1
J: TRBJ2-7
size: once
D: TRBD1
DNA: TGCGCCAGCAGCTTGGGATGGGGACAGGCGGGAGAGCAGTACTTC
CDR3: CASSLGWGQAGEQYF

V: TRBV7-2
J: TRBJ2-5
size: NA
D: TRBD1
DNA: TGTGCCAGCAGCTCGGGACAGGGGGAAGAGACCCAGTACTTC
CDR3: CASSSGQGEETQYF

V: TRBV7-3
J: TRBJ1-1
size: once
D: NA
DNA: TGTGCCAGCAGCTTAACGGCAGGCTCTGAAGCTTTCTTT
CDR3: CASSLTAGSEAFF

V: TRBV9
J: TRBJ2-5
size: NA
D: NA
DNA: TGTGCCAGCAGCGTCAACCCCGGGGACTTCCAGTACTTC
CDR3: CASSVNPGDFQYF

V: TRBV7-6
J: TRBJ1-1
size: NA
D: NA
DNA: TGTGCCAGCAGCTTAGTATCCGGGAACACTGAAGCTTTCTTT
CDR3: CASSLVSGNTEAFF

V: TRBV5-4
J: TRBJ1-1
size: NA
D: NA
DNA: TGTGCCAGCAGCTCCCCGGGCCGAAGGGAGGCTGAAGCTTTCTTT
CDR3: CASSSPGRREAEAFF

V: TRBV30
J: TRBJ1-6
size: NA
D: TRBD1
DNA: TGTGCCTGGATGACAGGGTTGAGCTCACCCCTCCACTTC
CDR3: CAWMTGLSSPLHF

V: TRBV6-5
J: TRBJ1-2
size: NA
D: NA
DNA: TGTGCCAGCACCCCAGCAGGGTTCTATGGCTACACCTTC
CDR3: CASTPAGFYGYTF

V: TRBV4-1
J: TRBJ1-2
size: NA
D: NA
DNA: TGCGCCAGCAGCCAAGGAGACATCCGGGGGGACTATGGCTACACCTTC
CDR3: CASSQGDIRGDYGYTF

V: TRBV4-1
J: TRBJ1-5
size: few
D: NA
DNA: TGCGCCAGCAGTCCTAGGGAGAATAGCAATCAGCCCCAGCATTTT
CDR3: CASSPRENSNQPQHF

V: TRBV5-1
J: TRBJ2-5
size: few
D: NA
DNA: TGCGCCAGCAGCTTGCCAGGCTACCAAGAGACCCAGTACTTC
CDR3: CASSLPGYQETQYF

V: TRBV11-2
J: TRBJ2-3
size: NA
D: TRBD2
DNA: TGTGCCAGCAGCTCCGCGGGGGTCACAGATACGCAGTATTTT
CDR3: CASSSAGVTDTQYF